These 18 T cell receptor beta chains were sequenced from one sample in a study of blood T cells in healthy people across ages. A sample-barcoded 5' primer and a J-beta primer mix were used in a second PCR of roughly 7 to 11 cycles. Each CDR3 protein is one row after TCRdb ran MiXCR on the 5' RACE reads. The table lists over a million distinct CDR3 sequences, under 55% of them singletons. Material for sequencing was blood. The receptor set was obtained from a woman aged 18-30 years in good health.

J is TRBJ1-2 and V is TRBV7-2, with TRBD1 matching 11 bases. Germline V gene data show CDR1 as SGHTA and CDR2 as FQGNSA. V lost 5 bases to trimming and J lost 8 bases; unmatched junction nucleotides: 10. This CDR3 has 15 residues. CDR3 sequence (DNA): TGTGCCAGCAGCGGGCGGGACAGGGGGAGTAGAGGCTACACCTTC. Encoded protein: CASSGRDRGSRGYTF.

This clonotype was counted a few times. The chain has TRBV7-9 and TRBJ1-1, with a tentative D call TRBD1 (5 bases). The CDR3 has 15 amino acids. Germline-derived CDR1 and CDR2 are SEHNR and FQNEAQ (reference sequence). Trimming left V 5 bases short and J 4 bases short, with 17 bases between. The CDR3 loop is CASSPLSGVTTEAFF. The CDR3 DNA reads as TGTGCCAGCAGCCCCCTTTCGGGGGTTACCACTGAAGCTTTCTTT.

The chain joins TRBV15 to TRBJ2-1; the D is unclear. The CDR3 contains 11 residues. The V end was cut by 3 bases, the J end by 7 bases, with 4 bases between. Germline lookup yields CDR1 LNHNV and CDR2 YYDKDF (reference sequence). CDR3 nucleotide sequence: TGTGCCACCAGCAGGGCTAATGAGCAGTTCTTC. Translation gives CATSRANEQFF.

This chain links TRBV7-2 with TRBJ2-1, with 11 positions matching TRBD2. Germline trimming cut 1 base from V and 9 bases from J; bases unmatched to any gene: 5. Germline CDR1 reads SGHTA; CDR2 reads FQGNSA. This CDR3 comprises 15 residues. CDR3 coding DNA: TGTGCCAGCAGCTTAGAACTAGCGGGAGCAACTGAGCAGTTCTTC. Its protein product is CASSLELAGATEQFF.

V usage is TRBV5-1 and J usage is TRBJ2-1; D gene uncertain. Deletions cut 1 base from V and 2 bases from J, with 10 bases between. The CDR3 loop spans 15 amino acids. Germline V CDR1 and CDR2: SGHRS, YFSETQ. The CDR3 is CASSLLAPTYNEQFF. In DNA, the CDR3 is TGCGCCAGCAGCTTGTTGGCTCCCACCTACAATGAGCAGTTCTTC.

The rearrangement uses TRBV4-3 and TRBJ2-7; TRBD1 matches 9 bases. J was trimmed by 7 bases and V by 5 bases; bases with no gene match: 12. This CDR3 contains 15 residues. CDR1 is LGHNA and CDR2 is YSLEER in the germline V gene. This CDR3 reads CASSNPGQGTKEQYF. The CDR3 nucleotides are TGCGCCAGCAGCAATCCGGGACAGGGAACAAAGGAGCAGTACTTC.

The sample holds a few counts of this clonotype. The chain links TRBV24-1 to TRBJ2-1; 8 bases match TRBD2. Germline values: CDR1 KGHDR, CDR2 SFDVKD. V lost 5 bases to trimming and J lost 2 bases; unmatched junction nucleotides: 1. The CDR3 sequence is 14 residues long. CDR3 protein: CATSAGGAYNEQFF. The CDR3 DNA is TGTGCCACCAGTGCGGGGGGGGCCTACAATGAGCAGTTCTTC.

This clonotype was seen many times. This chain connects TRBV7-2 to TRBJ2-7; possible D gene TRBD1, 5 bases. The germline V and J ends were trimmed by 4 bases and 3 bases, with 7 bases remaining between them. The CDR3 runs to 12 residues. The germline V gene encodes CDR1 SGHTA and CDR2 FQGNSA. The CDR3, as DNA: TGTGCCAGCAGCTCACAGGTCTACGAGCAGTACTTC. This sequence encodes CASSSQVYEQYF.

The rearrangement uses TRBV27 and TRBJ2-1, with D possibly matching TRBD1 (6 bases). The V and J ends lost 6 bases and 12 bases respectively, with 12 bases between them. The CDR3 loop spans 11 amino acids. Germline values: CDR1 MNHEY, CDR2 SMNVEV (reference sequence). The CDR3 nucleotides are TGTGCCAGCAGGGTGGGGGCTCGGCAGTTCTTC. Protein sequence: CASRVGARQFF.

The CDR3 DNA reads TGTGCCAGCAGTAAAAGCAGGGTCTGGGATGAGCAGTTCTTC. It specifies CASSKSRVWDEQFF. V usage is TRBV2 and J usage is TRBJ2-1; D may be TRBD1 (5 bases). Germline CDR1 reads SNHLY; CDR2 reads FYNNEI. This CDR3 comprises 14 residues. V dropped 5 bases and J dropped 8 bases, with 16 bases sitting between them.

This chain joins TRBV20-1 and TRBJ1-2, with D possibly TRBD1 on 6 matching bases. The CDR3 sequence is 15 residues long. The V end lost 1 base, the J end lost 3 bases, and 15 bases lay between the germline ends. Germline CDR1 is DFQATT and CDR2 is SNEGSKA (reference sequence). CDR3 loop: CSARGGWAGDYGYTF. The CDR3 DNA reads TGCAGTGCTAGAGGGGGTTGGGCAGGGGACTATGGCTACACCTTC.

This clonotype came up a few times. The chain has TRBV27 and TRBJ2-7, with 9 bases identical to TRBD2. Germline values: CDR1 MNHEY, CDR2 SMNVEV (reference sequence). The ends lost 8 bases at V and 7 bases at J; junction bases unmatched: 15. CDR3 length: 15 amino acids. In DNA form, the CDR3 reads TGTGCCAGCTGCCTTAGCGGGGGATACCCCGGGGAGCAGTACTTC. Translating it yields CASCLSGGYPGEQYF.

The V and J genes are TRBV20-1 and TRBJ2-7; tentatively, D is TRBD2 (6 bases). Germline V gene lookup returns CDR1 DFQATT and CDR2 SNEGSKA (reference sequence). This CDR3 contains 13 residues. Trimming shortened V by 0 bases and J by 7 bases, and 13 bases separated the two germline ends. The CDR3 loop reads CSARDSEGLEQYF. Written as DNA, the CDR3 is TGCAGTGCTAGAGATTCGGAGGGGCTTGAGCAGTACTTC.

The chain recombines TRBV20-1 with TRBJ2-1; D remains ambiguous. This CDR3 spans 12 amino acids. The germline V gene encodes CDR1 DFQATT and CDR2 SNEGSKA (reference sequence). Trimming stripped 4 bases from V and 1 base from J, with 5 bases between. CDR3 bases: TGCAGTGCTACAGTTTCCTACAATGAGCAGTTCTTC. Its translation is CSATVSYNEQFF.

This clonotype was seen a few times. The J gene is TRBJ2-1, the V gene TRBV7-2; TRBD2 is a possible D gene (7 bases). CDR1 is SGHTA and CDR2 is FQGNSA in the germline V gene. V was clipped by 1 base and J by 7 bases, with 14 bases between them. This CDR3 comprises 15 residues. The CDR3 nucleotides read TGTGCCAGCAGCTTAGTGGGGGCGGGAGCAAATGAGCAGTTCTTC. Protein product: CASSLVGAGANEQFF.

This clonotype was detected many times. This chain uses TRBV12-3 or TRBV12-4 with TRBJ1-2, with no clear D. The V end lost 3 bases, the J end lost 7 bases, and 15 bases lay between the germline ends. This CDR3 contains 14 residues. The CDR3 bases are TGTGCCAGCAGTTTGCAGAGCATTTGGGCTGGCTACACCTTC. The encoded protein is CASSLQSIWAGYTF.

This rearrangement joins TRBV27 to TRBJ1-2; 9 bases are a match to TRBD1. V dropped 4 bases and J dropped 9; count of bases not matched to a gene: 6. CDR1 is MNHEY, CDR2 SMNVEV, per germline (reference sequence). This CDR3 region has 13 residues. The DNA of the CDR3 is TGTGCCAGCAGTTATTTGACAGGGGGTCGCTACACCTTC. Amino acid sequence: CASSYLTGGRYTF.

V is TRBV5-1 and J is TRBJ2-7; D not certain. The CDR3 spans 14 residues. V was shortened by 2 bases and J by 3 bases, with 12 bases between the two germline ends. Per the germline V gene, CDR1 is SGHRS and CDR2 is YFSETQ. Written as DNA, the CDR3 is TGCGCCAGCAGCTTTTCACTACTCAACTACGAGCAGTACTTC. Amino acid sequence: CASSFSLLNYEQYF.